The T cell receptor beta chain under discussion was sequenced for a study of blood T cell repertoires in COVID-19. Study summary: There were acute and convalescent COVID-19 samples, and they came from the United States, Italy and Spain.

This clone appeared a few times. CDR1 and CDR2 from the germline V gene are ENHRY and SYGVKD. Between the trimmed V and J ends, which lost 8 bases and 7 bases, there was a span of 17 bases. The length of the CDR3 is 13 residues. TCRdb keeps only in-frame clones here, not all; method: immunoSEQ multiplex PCR. The table lists over 450,000 clones, about 91% of them singletons. Sequencing was done on a sample of peripheral blood. This TCR was recovered from a young man with COVID-19, enrolled during active disease. J is TRBJ1-1 and V is TRBV10-3, with D unresolved. CDR3 sequence (DNA): TGTGCCATCCTTAGGGAGCTTGGGGATGAAGCTTTCTTT. Residues: CAILRELGDEAFF.